This T cell receptor beta chain appears in the sequencing data of a study of response to subunit inactivated influenza vaccine. Concerning this clonotype: Its target is unknown.

Study-level results: A suggestion made by the authors is that each seasonal influenza vaccination recruits few new T cells.

MiXCR was run by TCRdb on the RT-PCR reads, yielding one entry per CDR3 protein. The table records 530,000 or so distinct CDR3 sequences, 13% to 15% of them present only once. The CDR3 extends over 14 amino acids. Germline lookup yields CDR1 MNHEY and CDR2 SVGAGI. V was shortened by 2 bases and J by 9 bases, with 15 bases between the two germline ends. The sample was PBMCs from blood, taken less than 13 days after vaccination. This receptor was identified in a man aged 45-65 years who received an inactivated influenza vaccine. The chain joins TRBV6-5 to TRBJ2-3, with a tentative D call TRBD2 (5 bases). CDR3 protein: CASSYGLPSMTQYF. In DNA form, the CDR3 reads TGTGCCAGCAGTTACGGACTGCCTTCAATGACGCAGTATTTT.